This T cell receptor beta chain was retrieved from a study of cytomegalovirus exposure and HLA in healthy donors. Study outcomes and limitations: In a later analysis, donors in an Asian-associated ancestry cluster reportedly had fewer N-insertions in productive TCRs than the cohort mean. For most TCR sequences rarity was the rule, although some public TCRs occurred in many donors.

The CDR3 spans 17 residues. V lost 0 bases and J 0 bases, leaving 12 bases between the germline ends. In germline, CDR1 is LNHNV, CDR2 YYDKDF (reference sequence). Both 60 Vbeta primers and 13 Jbeta primers went into the PCR. TCRdb's table, derived via immunoSEQ multiplex PCR, lists solely in-frame clones and lacks some. The sample table sets out approximately 200,000 clones. Comments on this clone: The antigen remains unidentified.

Sequenced input: PBMCs. The TCR originated in a boy younger than 18 in good health and CMV-seronegative. V is TRBV15 and J is TRBJ1-3; D perhaps matches TRBD1 (5 bases). The CDR3 coding sequence is TGTGCCACCAGCAGAGAGGCACAGGTGATCTCTGGAAACACCATATATTTT. Translation gives CATSREAQVISGNTIYF.